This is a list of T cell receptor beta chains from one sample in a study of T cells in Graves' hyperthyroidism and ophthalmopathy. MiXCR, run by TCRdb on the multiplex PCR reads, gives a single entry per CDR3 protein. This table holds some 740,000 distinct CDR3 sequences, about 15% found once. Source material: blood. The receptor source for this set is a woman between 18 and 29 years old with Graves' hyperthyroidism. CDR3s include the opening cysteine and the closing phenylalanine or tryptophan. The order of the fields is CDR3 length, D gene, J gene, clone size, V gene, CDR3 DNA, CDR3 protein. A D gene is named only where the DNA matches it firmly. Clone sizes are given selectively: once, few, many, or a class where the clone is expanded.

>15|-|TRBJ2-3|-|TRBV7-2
TGTGCCAGCCTGGCGGCGGGACATTCGTCAGATACGCAGTATTTT
CASLAAGHSSDTQYF
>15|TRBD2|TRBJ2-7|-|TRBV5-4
TGTGCCAGCAGCGAGGGGACTAGCGGGAAGGGGGAGCAGTACTTC
CASSEGTSGKGEQYF
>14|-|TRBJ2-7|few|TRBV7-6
TGTGCCAGCAGCCCCGGACTATTTTCATACGAGCAGTACTTC
CASSPGLFSYEQYF
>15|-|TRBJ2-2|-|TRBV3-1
TGTGCCAGCAGCCAAGATCTATTCGGGACCGGGGAGCTGTTTTTT
CASSQDLFGTGELFF
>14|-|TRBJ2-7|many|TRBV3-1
TGTGCCAGCAGCCAAGGAGAGTCAGCCTACGAGCAGTACTTC
CASSQGESAYEQYF
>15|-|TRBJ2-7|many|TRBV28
TGTGCCAGCAGTGCAACAGGGAGCCTCTTCTACGAGCAGTACTTC
CASSATGSLFYEQYF
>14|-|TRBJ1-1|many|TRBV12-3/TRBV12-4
TGTGCCAGCAGAAAGTCCCAGGGGATGCCCGAAGCTTTCTTT
CASRKSQGMPEAFF
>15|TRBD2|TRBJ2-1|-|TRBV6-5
TGTGCCAGCAGTTTCGGGACTAGCGGGTGGGAGGTGCAGTTCTTC
CASSFGTSGWEVQFF
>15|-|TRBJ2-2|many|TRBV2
TGTGCCAGCGGCGGTTGGACGGGAGTGATCGGGGAGCTGTTTTTT
CASGGWTGVIGELFF
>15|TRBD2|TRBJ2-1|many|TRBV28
TGTGCCAGCAGTTTAACCGGGACTAGTGTTAATGAGCAGTTCTTC
CASSLTGTSVNEQFF
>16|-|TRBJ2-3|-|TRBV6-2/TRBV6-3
TGTGCCAGCAGGCTTTCTGGCGGAGTGGGGGAAGATACGCAGTATTTT
CASRLSGGVGEDTQYF
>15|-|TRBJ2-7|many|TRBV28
TGTGCCAGCAGTTCGACAGCCTACAGAACCGTTGGGAAGTACTTC
CASSSTAYRTVGKYF
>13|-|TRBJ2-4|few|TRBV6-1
TGTGCCAGCAGACAAGGGGGGGGGGGCATTCAGTACTTC
CASRQGGGGIQYF
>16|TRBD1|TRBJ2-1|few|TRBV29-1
TGCAGCGTTGAACTGGGTACAGGGGCATCTCTTAATGAGCAGTTCTTC
CSVELGTGASLNEQFF
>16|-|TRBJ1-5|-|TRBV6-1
TGTGCCAGCTCCAAAGTCCGGGCCGGATGGGATCAGCCCCAGCATTTT
CASSKVRAGWDQPQHF
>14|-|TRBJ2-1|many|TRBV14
TGTGCCAGCAGCCCCCTGTCGGCCTACAATGAGCAGTTCTTC
CASSPLSAYNEQFF
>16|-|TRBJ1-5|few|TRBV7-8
TGTGCCAGCAGCTCGAGGCGGGGGTTAAACGATCAGCCCCAGCATTTT
CASSSRRGLNDQPQHF
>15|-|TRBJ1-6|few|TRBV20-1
TGCAGTGCTAGGCAATCCGGGACATCGAATTCACCCCTCCACTTT
CSARQSGTSNSPLHF
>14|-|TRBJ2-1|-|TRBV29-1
TGCAGCGTTGGGGGAAAAAACGGGAACAATGAGCAGTTCTTC
CSVGGKNGNNEQFF
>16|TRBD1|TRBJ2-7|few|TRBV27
TGTGCCAGCAGTTTGGGAACAGGGGGACCTGTCTCCGAGCAGTACTTC
CASSLGTGGPVSEQYF
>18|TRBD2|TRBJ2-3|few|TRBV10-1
TGCGCCAGCAGGGGACTAGCGGGCCACATACCCCACCGGGATACGCAGTATTTT
CASRGLAGHIPHRDTQYF
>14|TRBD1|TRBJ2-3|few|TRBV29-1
TGCAGCGTTGAGTGGACAGGGTACCCAGATACGCAGTATTTT
CSVEWTGYPDTQYF
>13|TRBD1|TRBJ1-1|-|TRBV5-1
TGCGCCAGCAGCCCTAGGGACAGGGAAATGGGTTTCTTT
CASSPRDREMGFF
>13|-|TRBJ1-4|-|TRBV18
TGTGCCTGCTCACCACCGGAGGGGGAAAAACTGTTTTTT
CACSPPEGEKLFF
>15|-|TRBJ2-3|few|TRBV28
TGTGCCAGCAGTTTACTCGGTTCTAGCACAGATACGCAGTATTTT
CASSLLGSSTDTQYF
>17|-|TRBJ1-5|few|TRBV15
TGTGCCACCAGCAGAGTCGAGGGTAACACCCTAAATCAGCCCCAGCATTTT
CATSRVEGNTLNQPQHF
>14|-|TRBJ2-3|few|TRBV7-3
TGTGCCAGCAGCTTAACTGGTCGGCAGCTTATGAAGTATTTT
CASSLTGRQLMKYF
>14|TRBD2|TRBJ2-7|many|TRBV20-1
TGCAGTGCTAGAGATTGGCGGGAGAATTACGAGCAGTACTTC
CSARDWRENYEQYF
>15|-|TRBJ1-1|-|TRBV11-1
TGTGCCAGCAGCTTACCGACCCACATGAACACTGAAGCTTTCTTT
CASSLPTHMNTEAFF
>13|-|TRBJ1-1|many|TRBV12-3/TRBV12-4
TGTGCCACATCGTGGGCTCTGGACACTGAAGCTTTCTTT
CATSWALDTEAFF
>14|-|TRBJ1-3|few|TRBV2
TGTGCCAGCAGTGGGGATGGTTCTGGAAACACCATATATTTT
CASSGDGSGNTIYF
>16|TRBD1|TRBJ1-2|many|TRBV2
TGTGCCAGCAGCGCTACGATTCGGGACAGGGGTTATGGCTACACCTTC
CASSATIRDRGYGYTF
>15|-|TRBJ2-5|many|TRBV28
TGTGCCAGCAGTGCTCTAGCGAACTCCCCGGAGACCCAGTACTTC
CASSALANSPETQYF
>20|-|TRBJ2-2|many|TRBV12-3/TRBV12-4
TGTGCCAGCAGTAGGGGAAGACCGACTCGACTTGACCAGAACACCGGGGAGCTGTTTTTT
CASSRGRPTRLDQNTGELFF
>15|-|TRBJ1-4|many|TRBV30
TGTGCCTGGAAGCCGGGCCCCTCAGGGGATGAAAAACTGTTTTTT
CAWKPGPSGDEKLFF
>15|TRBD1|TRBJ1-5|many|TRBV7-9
TGTGCCAGCAGCTCCTCCGGACAGGGAGGTCAGCCCCAGCATTTT
CASSSSGQGGQPQHF
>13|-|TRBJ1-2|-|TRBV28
TGTGCCAGCAGAGGACAGCTTTTAGAGGGCTACACCTTC
CASRGQLLEGYTF
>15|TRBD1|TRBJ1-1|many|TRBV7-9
TGTGCCAGCAGCTCGGGACAGGGTTATCTCACTGAAGCTTTCTTT
CASSSGQGYLTEAFF
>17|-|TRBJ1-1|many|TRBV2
TGTGCCAGCAGTGAATATCTCAGGGTATTAGGGGATACTGAAGCTTTCTTT
CASSEYLRVLGDTEAFF
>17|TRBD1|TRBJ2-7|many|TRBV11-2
TGTGCCAGCAGCCGGGGACAGGGGGCCTTTCTCTCCTACGAGCAGTACTTC
CASSRGQGAFLSYEQYF
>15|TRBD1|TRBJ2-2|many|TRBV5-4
TGTGCCAGCAGCTTGGTTAGGGGGCGGACCGGGGAGCTGTTTTTT
CASSLVRGRTGELFF
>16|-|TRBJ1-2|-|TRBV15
TGTGCCACCAGCAGGCCTTCCCGGATGAGTAACTATGGCTACACCTTC
CATSRPSRMSNYGYTF
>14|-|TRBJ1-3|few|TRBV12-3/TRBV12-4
TGTGCCAGCAGTTTAATGGGAACTGGAAACACCATATATTTT
CASSLMGTGNTIYF
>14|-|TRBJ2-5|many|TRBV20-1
TGCAGTGCTAGGATCCTAGCAGACCAAGAGACCCAGTACTTC
CSARILADQETQYF